This T cell receptor (beta chain) was captured in a study of PD-L1 blockade in urothelial cancer. Here immunoSEQ multiplex PCR was the method, and the copy in TCRdb shows in-frame clones only, minus some. Of 90,000 to 120,000 clones in the sample, roughly 88% are singletons; the top ten hold about 2.4%. The count of this clone is one. The germline gives CDR1 MNHNS, CDR2 SASEGT. Germline trimming cut 0 bases from V and 5 bases from J; bases unmatched to any gene: 0. The length of the CDR3 is 15 residues. The chain is built from TRBV6-1 and TRBJ2-1, with 11 bases aligning to TRBD2. The sequences come from PBMCs, collected around atezolizumab (anti-PD-L1) treatment. The source is a man in his forties or fifties with urothelial cancer. This CDR3 is CASSEASGRDNEQFF. CDR3 DNA: TGTGCCAGCAGTGAAGCTAGCGGGAGGGACAATGAGCAGTTCTTC.